A single sample gave rise to the 18 T cell receptor beta chains below, sequenced in a study of T cells in Graves' hyperthyroidism and ophthalmopathy. RNA transcripts served as the template for amplifying TCR beta CDR3 regions. Researchers ran a first-round RT-PCR on the TCR CDR3 using the HTBI primer set. TCRdb called the multiplex PCR reads again in MiXCR, with one record for every CDR3 protein. The sample consists of roughly 250,000 distinct CDR3 sequences, roughly 15% of them appearing once. The sequencing sample was made of blood. These receptors were collected from a woman in her thirties or forties with Graves' hyperthyroidism that later progressed to Graves' ophthalmopathy.

This clonotype turned up a few times. The V and J genes are TRBV12-3 or TRBV12-4 and TRBJ1-2; D is undetermined. The V and J ends lost 5 bases and 6 bases respectively, with 16 bases between them. This CDR3 comprises 14 residues. The CDR3 DNA reads as TGTGCCAGCAGTCCCGGACGTCAAAGGAATGGCTACACCTTC. Protein sequence: CASSPGRQRNGYTF.

There are many counts of this clonotype. This chain uses TRBV28 with TRBJ2-7; unclear D gene. Germline CDR1 is MDHEN and CDR2 is SYDVKM. This CDR3 spans 14 amino acids. V was clipped by 6 bases and J by 6 bases, with 18 bases between them. CDR3: CASRGWGGLVEQYF. In DNA form, the CDR3 reads TGTGCCAGCAGGGGTTGGGGTGGGCTAGTCGAGCAGTACTTC.

This clonotype was seen only a few times. The DNA for the CDR3 is TGTGCCAGCAGCCCCAACCGCGGGGCTGATACTGAAGCTTTCTTT. The encoded protein is CASSPNRGADTEAFF. The V call is TRBV6-5, the J call TRBJ1-1; possibly TRBD1 for D (5 bases). Germline V lookup: CDR1 MNHEY, CDR2 SVGAGI. The CDR3 extends over 15 amino acids. V was trimmed by 6 bases and J by 5 bases, leaving 19 bases between them.

This clonotype was observed many times. The chain employs TRBV9 and TRBJ2-3, with D perhaps given as TRBD1 or TRBD2 (7 bases each). Trimming took off 3 bases at V and 4 bases at J, with 21 bases between the two ends. CDR1 is SGDLS and CDR2 is YYNGEE in the germline V gene. There are 17 residues in the CDR3. The CDR3 here is CASSANRQGGDSDTQYF. The CDR3 DNA follows: TGTGCCAGCAGCGCCAACCGACAGGGAGGGGATTCAGATACGCAGTATTTT.

This clonotype was seen many times. The chain employs TRBV4-1 and TRBJ2-7; a possible D gene is TRBD1 (6 bases). Germline V lookup: CDR1 MGHRA, CDR2 YSYEKL. Trimming stripped 6 bases from V and 4 bases from J, with 10 bases between. The CDR3 has 12 residues. The CDR3 DNA is TGCGCCAGCAGTCAGGACAGTTACGAGCAGTACTTC. Its protein is CASSQDSYEQYF.

This clonotype came up many times. This chain connects TRBV28 to TRBJ1-1, with D possibly being TRBD1 (6 bases). CDR3 size: 14 residues. Trimming left V 7 bases short and J 4 bases short, with 16 bases between. Germline CDR1 and CDR2: MDHEN and SYDVKM. CDR3 sequence (DNA): TGTGCCAGCACCCGACAGGTCGGGGGCACTGAAGCTTTCTTT. Translated: CASTRQVGGTEAFF.

In its sample, this clonotype was seen many times. The chain carries TRBV6-5 and TRBJ1-2; the D is unclear. The CDR3 extends over 13 amino acids. V was shortened by 2 bases and J by 5 bases, with 9 bases between the two germline ends. Germline CDR1 MNHEY, CDR2 SVGAGI. CDR3 loop: CASSYLSFYGYTF. The CDR3 DNA follows: TGTGCCAGCAGTTACCTCTCTTTTTATGGCTACACCTTC.

This clonotype was seen many times. The chain has TRBV27 and TRBJ1-2; D is ambiguous. Trimming removed 5 bases from V and 5 bases from J, with 15 bases in between. This CDR3 spans 14 amino acids. CDR1 MNHEY and CDR2 SMNVEV come from the germline V gene (reference sequence). This CDR3 is CASSTPGLFYGYTF. In DNA form, the CDR3 reads TGTGCCAGCAGTACCCCAGGCCTCTTTTATGGCTACACCTTC.

This clonotype was seen at least ten times. The chain recombines TRBV14 with TRBJ1-1; the D is unclear. V lost 4 bases and J 0 bases, leaving 9 bases between the germline ends. The CDR3 contains 14 residues. The germline V gene has CDR1 SGHDN and CDR2 FVKESK. CDR3 residues: CASSLPGLNTEAFF. The CDR3 DNA follows: TGTGCCAGCAGCCTACCGGGGTTGAACACTGAAGCTTTCTTT.

The sample holds a few counts of this clonotype. This CDR3 reads CSKRRGSTDTQYF. Here the CDR3 DNA reads TGCAGCAAAAGACGGGGGAGCACAGATACGCAGTATTTT. The chain is built from TRBV20-1 and TRBJ2-3; weak D call: TRBD2 (6 bases). CDR3 length: 13 amino acids. Looked up from germline, CDR1 is DFQATT and CDR2 is SNEGSKA (reference sequence).

This clonotype occurred many times. J is TRBJ1-6 and V is TRBV5-1; 8 bases fit TRBD1. The CDR3 has 16 residues. Losses at the gene ends were 2 bases for V and 7 bases for J; bases not matched to a gene: 8. Per the germline V gene, CDR1 is SGHRS and CDR2 is YFSETQ. The CDR3 region is CASSLSGQGANSPLHF. As DNA, the CDR3 is TGCGCCAGCAGCTTATCTGGGCAGGGGGCAAATTCACCCCTCCACTTT.

This clonotype was observed many times. The V call is TRBV30, the J call TRBJ2-3, with D perhaps TRBD1 (5 bases). The CDR3 covers 13 residues. V shed 0 bases and J shed 3 bases, with 7 bases lying between them. CDR1 and CDR2 (germline): GTSNPN, SVGIG (reference sequence). The CDR3 spells CAWSVGVTDTQYF. The CDR3 DNA reads as TGTGCCTGGAGTGTAGGGGTGACAGATACGCAGTATTTT.

This clonotype was picked up many times. DNA of the CDR3: TGTGCCACCAGCAGAGGGTTTGGGAGTCCTCGAGACGAGCAGTACTTC. It specifies CATSRGFGSPRDEQYF. The chain has TRBV15 and TRBJ2-7, with D possibly matching TRBD2 (5 bases). Germline CDR1 LNHNV, CDR2 YYDKDF (reference sequence). The length of the CDR3 is 16 residues. The V gene lost 1 base and the J gene lost 5 bases, with 18 bases spanning the gap.

This clonotype was counted many times. This rearrangement joins TRBV20-1 to TRBJ2-5, with no clear D. The CDR3 consists of 12 residues. Deletions cut 5 bases from V and 5 bases from J, with 12 bases between. CDR1 DFQATT and CDR2 SNEGSKA come from the germline V gene (reference sequence). CDR3 sequence reads: CSADGVPETQYF. DNA for the CDR3: TGCAGTGCTGATGGGGTGCCGGAGACCCAGTACTTC.

This clonotype was counted ten times or more. The rearrangement joins TRBV2 to TRBJ1-1; a weak D match, TRBD1 (6 bases). This CDR3 spans 14 amino acids. Looked up from germline, CDR1 is SNHLY and CDR2 is FYNNEI. V gave up 6 bases and J gave up 6 bases, with 17 bases separating them. CDR3 DNA: TGTGCCAGCAGAGCCCCAGGGGTTTTCGCTGAAGCTTTCTTT. It encodes CASRAPGVFAEAFF.

This clonotype has at least ten counts. The chain has TRBV2 and TRBJ2-1, with D hard to call. This CDR3 is built from 15 residues. The V gene's germline CDR1 is SNHLY and CDR2 FYNNEI. Trimming pared 7 bases from V and 0 bases from J, leaving 13 bases between. CDR3 in DNA: TGTGCCAGCAACCCGACTGTCAGCTCCTACAATGAGCAGTTCTTC. Translating gives CASNPTVSSYNEQFF.

V and J are TRBV4-1 and TRBJ2-1; D is unresolved. Germline-derived CDR1 and CDR2 are MGHRA and YSYEKL. V was trimmed by 2 bases and J by 6 bases, leaving 17 bases between them. This CDR3 is built from 16 residues. This chain's CDR3 is CASSQTKGPSGNEQFF. In DNA, the CDR3 is TGCGCCAGCAGCCAAACCAAAGGCCCCTCTGGCAATGAGCAGTTCTTC.

This clonotype was observed at least ten times. The chain joins TRBV11-2 to TRBJ2-2; D is unclear. This CDR3 is built from 15 residues. Trimming pared 3 bases from V and 0 bases from J, leaving 8 bases between. CDR1 and CDR2 (germline): SGHAT, FQNNGV. CDR3 region: CASSFWLANTGELFF. The CDR3 DNA reads as TGTGCCAGCAGCTTTTGGCTGGCGAACACCGGGGAGCTGTTTTTT.